The clone carrying this T cell receptor beta chain was found many times. Its antigen remains unknown. Trimming pared 1 base from V and 5 bases from J, leaving 17 bases between. Germline CDR1 reads SEHNR; CDR2 reads FQNEAQ (reference sequence). This CDR3 has 16 residues. A universal primer site came from template switching; cDNA carried unique molecular identifiers. TCRdb fed the 5' RACE reads into MiXCR, producing one record per CDR3 protein. The sample includes fewer than 500,000 distinct CDR3 sequences, 14% of them seen just once. This record comes from a study of identical twins. Study-wide results and caveats: Models predicted too little out-of-frame TCR alpha sharing in monozygotic twins.

Every one of the donors was a healthy Caucasian. These data also formed part of another study, on yellow fever vaccine responses in identical twins. That investigation notes: Twins' vaccine T cell response reportedly seemed partly convergent, partly personalized.

This receptor was obtained from a woman between 18 and 29 years old in good health. The sequenced material came from CD4+ T cells sorted from blood. The chain combines TRBV7-9 with TRBJ2-5; TRBD1 might be the D (5 bases). The CDR3 DNA is TGTGCCAGCAGCTTAGAGGTGACTCCAGGGCGGGAGACCCAGTACTTC. Translation: CASSLEVTPGRETQYF.